Below, one T cell receptor beta chain is given with its context. This record belongs to a study of chemoradiotherapy in HPV16-positive cancers. The CDR3 covers 15 residues. Germline V gene lookup returns CDR1 MNHEY and CDR2 SMNVEV (reference sequence). Trimming cost V 5 bases and J 6 bases, with 17 bases left between them. The repertoire was sequenced with immunoSEQ multiplex PCR; TCRdb's copy has only in-frame clones and lacks some. The table has under 6,500 clones, roughly 86% seen once. The specimen was tumor tissue, collected from a patient who underwent chemoradiotherapy. The chain has TRBV27 and TRBJ1-5; perhaps TRBD1 as D (5 bases). The receptor's source is a human donor with HPV-associated anogenital cancer. In DNA, the CDR3 is TGTGCCAGCAGTAACGGCTGGGGGTTGGGTCAGCCCCAGCATTTT. Amino acid sequence: CASSNGWGLGQPQHF.